This passage covers 26 T cell receptor beta chains from one sample sequenced in a study of OX40 agonist ivuxolimab in advanced cancers. Clones were read by immunoSEQ multiplex PCR, and TCRdb kept only the in-frame ones, dropping some. The sample includes almost 85,000 clones, 85% to 90% seen only once; the top ten take less than 0.2%. The starting material was CD4+ or CD8+ T cells sorted from blood, obtained in a trial of the OX40 agonist ivuxolimab. Source of these receptors: an adult with an advanced solid tumor such as melanoma, head and neck, liver or kidney cancer.

This chain links TRBV4-1 with TRBJ2-1; TRBD2 might be the D (6 bases). From germline, CDR1 is MGHRA and CDR2 YSYEKL. V lost 5 bases and J 4 bases, leaving 18 bases between the germline ends. The CDR3 is 16 residues long. CDR3: CASSSPGGVDYNEQFF. The DNA for the CDR3 is TGCGCCAGCAGCTCTCCCGGAGGGGTAGATTACAATGAGCAGTTCTTC.

This clone appeared a single time. This rearrangement joins TRBV9 to TRBJ1-4; TRBD1 agrees at 7 bases. In germline, CDR1 is SGDLS, CDR2 YYNGEE. Unmatched junction bases numbered 5, after V lost 4 bases and J lost 8 bases. The CDR3 totals 13 residues. CDR3 DNA sequence: TGTGCCAGCAGCCAGGGGGAGGAGGAAAAACTGTTTTTT. Translating gives CASSQGEEEKLFF.

The chain combines TRBV19 with TRBJ2-5, with D uncertain. V gave up 5 bases and J gave up 3 bases, with 10 bases separating them. The CDR3 has 13 amino acids. From germline, CDR1 is LNHDA and CDR2 SQIVND (reference sequence). The CDR3 region is CASSPRLEETQYF. Here the CDR3 DNA reads TGTGCCAGTAGTCCTCGTTTGGAAGAGACCCAGTACTTC. Combining the CDR3 with reference TRBV19 and TRBJ2-5 gives the whole variable domain DGGITQSPKYLFRKEGQNVTLSCEQNLNHDAMYWYRQDPGQGLRLIYYSQIVNDFQKGDIAEGYSVSREKKESFPLTVTSAQKNPTAFYLCASSPRLEETQYFGPGTRLLVL.

This sequence joins TRBV11-3 and TRBJ2-2; a weak D match, TRBD2 (6 bases). Trimming cost V 5 bases and J 3 bases, with 13 bases left between them. CDR3 size: 15 residues. Germline CDR1 and CDR2: SGHNT and YENEEA. Here the CDR3 reads CASSLAGTHTGELFF. The CDR3 bases are TGTGCCAGCAGCCTCGCCGGGACTCACACCGGGGAGCTGTTTTTT. The variable domain in full, completed from reference TRBV11-3 and TRBJ2-2, reads EAGVVQSPRYKIIEKKQPVAFWCNPISGHNTLYWYLQNLGQGPELLIRYENEEAVDDSQLPKDRFSAERLKGVDSTLKIQPAELGDSAVYLCASSLAGTHTGELFFGEGSRLTVL.

Turning to this clone: At one end the junction does not follow the germline gene, possibly because of a read error. The chain recombines TRBV11-1 with TRBJ2-3, with a tentative D call TRBD2 (6 bases). Germline V CDR1 and CDR2: SGHAT, FQDESV (reference sequence). CDR3 length: 16 residues. Written as DNA, the CDR3 is TGTGCCAGCAGCGTAGGGAGCGGGCGGGGCACGGATACGCAGTATTTT. Its translation: CASSVGSGRGTDTQYF.

The chain links TRBV18 to TRBJ1-1, with 8 bases lining up with TRBD1. Unmatched junction bases numbered 15, after V lost 5 bases and J lost 4 bases. The CDR3 extends over 17 amino acids. The V gene's germline CDR1 is KGHSH and CDR2 LQKENI. The CDR3 sequence: CASSFSGQGGGGTEAFF. CDR3 nucleotides: TGTGCCAGCTCATTCTCAGGACAGGGTGGAGGGGGCACTGAAGCTTTCTTT.

V is TRBV5-6 and J is TRBJ1-1; D call uncertain. The germline V gene has CDR1 SGHDT and CDR2 YYEEEE. V shed 1 base and J shed 3 bases, with 13 bases lying between them. The CDR3 has 15 residues. CDR3 DNA sequence: TGTGCCAGCAGCTTGAGGTCATCCTGGGACACTGAAGCTTTCTTT. It codes for CASSLRSSWDTEAFF.

The rearrangement links TRBV5-1 to TRBJ2-1, with 11 bases lining up with TRBD1. Germline assignment: CDR1 SGHRS and CDR2 YFSETQ. This CDR3 contains 16 residues. V dropped 4 bases and J dropped 6; count of bases not matched to a gene: 9. The CDR3 sequence: CASSPRTGGAGNEQFF. The CDR3, as DNA: TGCGCCAGCAGCCCGAGGACAGGGGGCGCAGGCAATGAGCAGTTCTTC.

V gene TRBV2 combines with J gene TRBJ1-1; D is unclear. CDR3 length: 10 residues. Germline V gives CDR1 SNHLY, CDR2 FYNNEI. V was clipped by 2 bases and J by 11 bases, with 6 bases between them. CDR3 DNA: TGTGCCAGCAGTGAAATGAGCGCTTTCTTT. Translating it yields CASSEMSAFF.

V and J are TRBV5-6 and TRBJ1-2; D not resolved. The CDR3 covers 14 residues. CDR1 and CDR2 (germline): SGHDT, YYEEEE. The ends were cut back, 0 bases at V and 5 bases at J, with 11 bases in the middle. The CDR3 reads CASSLEKGLYGYTF. As DNA, the CDR3 is TGTGCCAGCAGCTTGGAGAAGGGTCTTTATGGCTACACCTTC.

This chain links TRBV6-4 with TRBJ1-3; D may be TRBD1 (6 bases). The CDR3 covers 15 residues. V was trimmed by 6 bases and J by 8 bases, leaving 20 bases between them. Germline CDR1 MRHNA, CDR2 SNTAGT. The CDR3 nucleotides read TGTGCCAGCAGCCCTCGCACAGGGATGGGGGACACCATATATTTT. Its protein is CASSPRTGMGDTIYF.

The chain combines TRBV6-5 with TRBJ1-2, with a possible D match to TRBD1 (6 bases). This CDR3 has 13 residues. Trimming took off 6 bases at V and 2 bases at J, with 10 bases between the two ends. From germline, CDR1 is MNHEY and CDR2 SVGAGI. The CDR3 sequence is CASSRTENYGYTF. The CDR3 DNA reads as TGTGCCAGCAGCAGGACAGAAAACTATGGCTACACCTTC.

This rearrangement joins TRBV7-3 to TRBJ1-5, with 8 bases matching TRBD1. V gave up 5 bases and J gave up 0 bases; unmatched junction bases: 12. Germline CDR1 reads SGHTA; CDR2 reads FQGTGA. The CDR3 consists of 18 residues. Here the CDR3 reads CASSRTGTVPYSNQPQHF. In nucleotides, the CDR3 is TGTGCCAGCAGCCGGACAGGGACCGTACCCTATAGCAATCAGCCCCAGCATTTT.

A single count supports this clone. This chain joins TRBV19 and TRBJ2-3; a weak D match, TRBD1 (5 bases). V dropped 6 bases and J dropped 2 bases, with 21 bases sitting between them. Germline V lookup: CDR1 LNHDA, CDR2 SQIVND (reference sequence). This CDR3 has 17 residues. The CDR3 is CASSRTSAGPTTDTQYF. CDR3 nucleotide sequence: TGTGCCAGTAGCCGTACCTCAGCAGGGCCAACCACAGATACGCAGTATTTT.

The chain employs TRBV7-3 and TRBJ2-2; D might be TRBD1 (5 bases). Deletions cut 2 bases from V and 2 bases from J, with 15 bases between. The germline V gene has CDR1 SGHTA and CDR2 FQGTGA. This CDR3 contains 17 residues. In nucleotides, the CDR3 is TGTGCCAGCAGCTTATTAGGGGCAGGGCAAAACACCGGGGAGCTGTTTTTT. It translates to CASSLLGAGQNTGELFF.

The rearrangement uses TRBV27 and TRBJ1-1, with D tentatively TRBD1 (5 bases). The length of the CDR3 is 17 residues. The V end was cut by 2 bases, the J end by 4 bases, with 20 bases between. Germline V CDR1 and CDR2: MNHEY, SMNVEV (reference sequence). CDR3 amino acids: CASSLRGARGEVTEAFF. In DNA form, the CDR3 reads TGTGCCAGCAGTTTAAGAGGAGCCCGGGGGGAAGTCACTGAAGCTTTCTTT.

The chain links TRBV4-1 to TRBJ1-5; D unclear. Germline V gene lookup returns CDR1 MGHRA and CDR2 YSYEKL. V was trimmed by 0 bases and J by 5 bases, leaving 8 bases between them. CDR3 length: 14 amino acids. CDR3 sequence reads: CASSQEPGYQPQHF. CDR3 DNA: TGCGCCAGCAGCCAAGAGCCAGGCTATCAGCCCCAGCATTTT.

The CDR3 DNA is TGTGCCAGCTCACCACCGTCCAGGGCAGAGACCCAGTACTTC. Protein: CASSPPSRAETQYF. The J gene is TRBJ2-5, the V gene TRBV18, with D possibly matching TRBD1 (5 bases). CDR1 and CDR2 (germline): KGHSH, LQKENI. The CDR3 contains 14 residues. With 0 bases removed from V and 4 bases from J, the gap between germline ends came to 9 bases.

This clone has a handful of counts. The gene calls are TRBV4-1 and TRBJ2-3; 9 bases map to TRBD1. Germline lookup yields CDR1 MGHRA and CDR2 YSYEKL. The CDR3 length is 19 residues. With V trimmed by 0 bases and J by 6 bases, 16 bases remained unmatched. CDR3 region: CASSQDIVLRDRDRDTQYF. Here the CDR3 DNA reads TGCGCCAGCAGCCAAGACATAGTGCTCCGGGACAGGGACCGGGATACGCAGTATTTT.

V is TRBV18 and J is TRBJ1-1, with 8 positions matching TRBD1. The J segment lost 3 bases and the V segment lost 4 bases, leaving 4 bases of the junction unmatched. Germline V gives CDR1 KGHSH, CDR2 LQKENI. The CDR3 consists of 14 residues. CDR3 in DNA: TGTGCCAGCTCACTCACAGGGGGAGACACTGAAGCTTTCTTT. It codes for CASSLTGGDTEAFF.

J is TRBJ2-5 and V is TRBV19, with D uncertain. There are 12 residues in the CDR3. V was pared by 4 bases and J by 2 bases, with 5 bases between. Germline V lookup: CDR1 LNHDA, CDR2 SQIVND (reference sequence). The CDR3 DNA sequence: TGTGCCAGTAGTACCTTACAAGAGACCCAGTACTTC. Amino acids: CASSTLQETQYF.

This clone was detected only once. The rearrangement joins TRBV19 to TRBJ2-7; tentative D call: TRBD2 (5 bases). V was trimmed by 10 bases and J by 6 bases, leaving 19 bases between them. The V gene's germline CDR1 is LNHDA and CDR2 SQIVND (reference sequence). This CDR3 is built from 13 residues. The CDR3 coding sequence is TGTGCCACGACCAAACTCGGGGAGTCCGAGCAGTACTTC. This codes for CATTKLGESEQYF.

This chain links TRBV2 with TRBJ2-2; the D gene could be TRBD1 or TRBD2 (5 bases each). The germline CDR1 and CDR2 sequences are SNHLY and FYNNEI. Trimming cost V 4 bases and J 4 bases, with 13 bases left between them. CDR3 length: 15 amino acids. For the CDR3, the DNA is TGTGCCAGCAGTGCCACCGCCGGGACCACCGGGGAGCTGTTTTTT. This gives the protein CASSATAGTTGELFF.

The chain couples TRBV5-6 to TRBJ2-3; 13 bases agree with TRBD2. The CDR3 loop spans 16 amino acids. Germline values: CDR1 SGHDT, CDR2 YYEEEE. V gave up 4 bases and J gave up 6 bases; unmatched junction bases: 8. The CDR3 loop reads CASSRLLAGGADTQYF. The CDR3, as DNA: TGTGCCAGCAGCCGCTTACTAGCGGGGGGGGCGGATACGCAGTATTTT.

This chain uses TRBV28 with TRBJ1-5; D is unresolved. Trimming cost V 2 bases and J 5 bases, with 13 bases left between them. CDR1 and CDR2 from the germline V gene are MDHEN and SYDVKM. The CDR3 is 15 amino acids. CDR3 sequence reads: CASSLDPRLDQPQHF. The CDR3 region has the DNA TGTGCCAGCAGTTTAGACCCTCGCCTAGATCAGCCCCAGCATTTT.

This clone occurred a few times. V is TRBV27 and J is TRBJ1-2, with a tentative D call TRBD1 (6 bases). The CDR3 runs to 15 residues. V shed 6 bases and J shed 10 bases, with 24 bases lying between them. Germline CDR1 and CDR2: MNHEY and SMNVEV (reference sequence). In DNA form, the CDR3 reads TGTGCCAGCAGCCCATTGGGAGGGGGACGACGCTACTACACCTTC. As protein: CASSPLGGGRRYYTF.